The 23 T cell receptor beta chains listed next were all sequenced from one sample in a study of breast tumors, draining lymph nodes, adjacent tissues. Using its own MiXCR run on the multiplex PCR reads, TCRdb lists one record per CDR3 protein. The sample has around 250,000 distinct CDR3 sequences, less than 35% seen once. Samples came from axillary lymph nodes draining the breast cancer. Source material: axillary lymph node tissue. The receptors originated from a female donor with breast cancer. Some clones in this sample may be carry-over from other donors' samples.

This clonotype was seen ten or more times. The chain carries TRBV2 and TRBJ2-7; 13 bases align to TRBD2. J lost 2 bases, V lost 7 bases, and 5 bases had no gene match. The CDR3 extends over 15 amino acids. Germline loops: CDR1 SNHLY, CDR2 FYNNEI. The CDR3 here is CASTPTSGGTYEQYF. The CDR3 coding sequence is TGTGCCAGCACTCCGACTAGCGGGGGGACCTACGAGCAGTACTTC.

This clonotype was observed a handful of times. The chain links TRBV2 to TRBJ1-4; 7 nucleotides agree with TRBD1. CDR3 length: 15 amino acids. Germline V lookup: CDR1 SNHLY, CDR2 FYNNEI. The V segment lost 6 bases and the J segment 3 bases; nucleotides outside the gene matches: 7. CDR3 nucleotide sequence: TGTGCCAGCAGAGGCAGGGGGACGTCTAATGAAAAACTGTTTTTT. Its translation: CASRGRGTSNEKLFF.

This clonotype occurred many times. V and J are TRBV11-1 and TRBJ1-6; D is unresolved. The CDR3 contains 13 residues. CDR1 SGHAT and CDR2 FQDESV come from the germline V gene (reference sequence). Trimming cost V 1 base and J 8 bases, with 6 bases left between them. The CDR3 here is CASSLVIYSPLHF. CDR3 DNA: TGTGCCAGCAGCTTAGTAATTTATTCACCCCTCCACTTT.

Concerning this clonotype itself: This may be a read error: a much more frequent sequence differs by one nucleotide. The gene calls are TRBV7-9 and TRBJ2-7; unclear D gene. This CDR3 comprises 12 residues. Germline CDR1 and CDR2: SEHNR and FQNEAQ (reference sequence). CDR3 residues: CASSGKTYGQYF. The CDR3 coding sequence is TGTGCCAGCAGCGGGAAAACCTACGGGCAGTACTTC.

Worth noting for this clonotype: This may be a read error, as it is one base from a much larger clone. This CDR3 reads CSASSSSPGRSQETQYF. In DNA form, the CDR3 reads TGCAGTGCCTCTTCATCCTCTCCGGGACGCAGCCAAGAGACCCAGTACTTC. The chain joins TRBV20-1 to TRBJ2-5; D might be TRBD1 or TRBD2, each matching 5 bases. CDR3 length: 17 amino acids. Germline loops: CDR1 DFQATT, CDR2 SNEGSKA (reference sequence). V gave up 6 bases and J gave up 1 base, with 24 bases separating them.

Points on this clonotype: Mismatch with germline at one junction end may stem from a read error. For the CDR3, the DNA is TGCGCCAGCGCCCAAATCCCACGGGACGACCAGTACTTC. Its protein product is CASAQIPRDDQYF. The chain employs TRBV5-1 and TRBJ2-7; D may be TRBD1 or TRBD2 (5 bases each). CDR3 size: 13 residues. CDR1 is SGHRS and CDR2 is YFSETQ in the germline V gene.

In its sample, this clonotype was seen many times. V is TRBV7-3 and J is TRBJ2-3; no clear D gene. Germline V gene data show CDR1 as SGHTA and CDR2 as FQGTGA. Trimming removed 5 bases from V and 0 bases from J, with 9 bases in between. The CDR3 spans 14 residues. CDR3 in amino acids: CASSRAASTDTQYF. The CDR3 coding sequence is TGTGCCAGCAGCCGGGCTGCTAGCACAGATACGCAGTATTTT.

This clonotype is a singleton in its sample. The CDR3 DNA follows: TGCGCCAGCAGCGGGGCCCTAGGAGCTGGGGCCAACGTCCTGACTTTC. Protein sequence: CASSGALGAGANVLTF. The gene calls are TRBV5-1 and TRBJ2-6, with D tentatively TRBD1 (5 bases). With 4 bases removed from V and 2 bases from J, the gap between germline ends came to 13 bases. Per the germline V gene, CDR1 is SGHRS and CDR2 is YFSETQ. CDR3 length: 16 residues. The full variable domain, with the rest looked up from reference TRBV5-1 and TRBJ2-6, is KAGVTQTPRYLIKTRGQQVTLSCSPISGHRSVSWYQQTPGQGLQFLFEYFSETQRNKGNFPGRFSGRQFSNSRSEMNVSTLELGDSALYLCASSGALGAGANVLTFGAGSRLTVL.

This clonotype was observed many times. At one boundary the junction diverges from the germline segment, which might be a read error. The J gene is TRBJ1-3, the V gene TRBV7-9; D call uncertain. The CDR3 has 17 residues. Germline V gene data show CDR1 as SEHNR and CDR2 as FQNEAQ (reference sequence). The CDR3 region is CASSLDLGKKSGNPIYF. The CDR3, as DNA: TGTGCCAGCAGCTTAGATCTGGGGAAGAAATCTGGAAACCCCATATATTTT.

This clonotype has only one observation. J is TRBJ1-4 and V is TRBV20-1; no firm D call. The CDR3 runs to 14 residues. The V end was cut by 0 bases, the J end by 5 bases, with 10 bases between. Looked up from germline, CDR1 is DFQATT and CDR2 is SNEGSKA (reference sequence). CDR3 residues: CSARELGRNEKLFF. The CDR3 nucleotides are TGCAGTGCTAGAGAGCTCGGACGGAATGAAAAACTGTTTTTT.

This clonotype appeared many times. The chain uses TRBV11-3 and TRBJ2-1; D remains ambiguous. V lost 2 bases to trimming and J lost 7 bases, with 6 bases between them. The CDR3 length is 12 residues. Germline lookup yields CDR1 SGHNT and CDR2 YENEEA. CDR3 protein: CASSLNANEQFF. CDR3 sequence (DNA): TGTGCCAGCAGCTTAAATGCAAATGAGCAGTTCTTC.

The CDR3 is CSVDVTSGYEQYF. The CDR3 DNA is TGCAGCGTTGATGTCACCTCAGGGTACGAGCAGTACTTC. This chain connects TRBV29-1 to TRBJ2-7, with D possibly TRBD1 on 5 matching bases. Germline V CDR1 and CDR2: SQVTM, ANQGSEA. V was clipped by 3 bases and J by 4 bases, with 13 bases between them. This CDR3 region has 13 residues.

In its sample, this clonotype was seen many times. V usage is TRBV5-1 and J usage is TRBJ1-2; 7 bases fit TRBD1. Trimming cost V 3 bases and J 3 bases; bases outside gene matches: 2. CDR1 and CDR2 from the germline V gene are SGHRS and YFSETQ. This CDR3 region has 13 residues. DNA of the CDR3: TGCGCCAGCAGCTATGACAGGGACTATGGCTACACCTTC. This sequence encodes CASSYDRDYGYTF.

A word on this clonotype: A much more abundant neighbour one base away suggests this may be a read error. The chain couples TRBV5-8 to TRBJ2-3, with 7 bases matching TRBD1. After removal of 5 bases from V and 3 bases from J, the junction contained 9 bases not matched to a gene. Germline V gene sequence: CDR1 SGHTS, CDR2 YDEGEE. CDR3 length equals 15 residues. CDR3 protein: CASSSGQAATDTQYF. Written as DNA, the CDR3 is TGTGCCAGCAGTTCAGGACAGGCGGCAACAGATACGCAGTATTTT.

V usage is TRBV7-8 and J usage is TRBJ2-2; D is undetermined. Germline assignment: CDR1 SGHVS and CDR2 FQNEAQ. Trimming shortened V by 7 bases and J by 8 bases, and 8 bases separated the two germline ends. This CDR3 is 11 amino acids long. CDR3 amino acids: CASTMGGELFF. The CDR3 DNA reads TGTGCCAGCACTATGGGAGGGGAGCTGTTTTTT. Looking up the rest from reference TRBV7-8 and TRBJ2-2 gives the full variable domain: GAGVSQSPRYKVAKRGQDVALRCDPISGHVSLFWYQQALGQGPEFLTYFQNEAQLDKSGLPSDRFFAERPEGSVSTLKIQRTQQEDSAVYLCASTMGGELFFGEGSRLTVL.

In this sample, this clonotype turned up a few times. The chain links TRBV20-1 to TRBJ2-3; 9 nucleotides match TRBD2. The CDR3 is 10 amino acids. The J segment lost 15 bases and the V segment lost 5 bases, leaving 6 bases of the junction unmatched. Germline-derived CDR1 and CDR2 are DFQATT and SNEGSKA (reference sequence). The chain's CDR3 is CSASGTSLYF. The DNA for the CDR3 is TGCAGTGCTTCCGGGACTAGCTTATATTTT.

In this sample, this clonotype turned up a few times. A much larger clone differs from this one at a single base, so this may be a read error. V gene TRBV12-3 or TRBV12-4 combines with J gene TRBJ2-7; maybe TRBD1 (6 bases). The CDR3 is 13 residues long. The V end lost 3 bases, the J end lost 4 bases, and 10 bases lay between the germline ends. CDR3 sequence reads: CASSFTGQYEQYF. The CDR3, as DNA: TGTGCCAGCAGTTTCACAGGACAGTACGAGCAGTACTTC.

There are many counts of this clonotype. J is TRBJ2-1 and V is TRBV19, with 8 bases matching TRBD1. The trim removed 5 bases at V and 6 bases at J, leaving 6 bases unmatched. The germline V gene encodes CDR1 LNHDA and CDR2 SQIVND (reference sequence). The CDR3 is 14 amino acids. In nucleotides, the CDR3 is TGTGCCAGTAGTCCCGTGACAGGGGTCAATGAGCAGTTCTTC. This codes for CASSPVTGVNEQFF.

This clonotype was detected many times. The rearrangement joins TRBV20-1 to TRBJ2-7, with 9 bases matching TRBD2. The CDR3 contains 15 residues. Germline-derived CDR1 and CDR2 are DFQATT and SNEGSKA (reference sequence). The CDR3: CSGAAGGPLLYEQYF. The CDR3 nucleotides are TGCAGCGGGGCTGCGGGAGGGCCTCTTTTATACGAGCAGTACTTC.

There are many counts of this clonotype. The CDR3 protein is CASNSQGASTGELFF. CDR3 coding DNA: TGTGCCTCAAACTCACAGGGGGCCTCCACCGGGGAGCTGTTTTTT. The V gene is TRBV19, the J gene TRBJ2-2; 9 positions match TRBD1. V shed 11 bases, J shed 4 bases, and the junction held 11 bases outside the gene matches. The germline V gene has CDR1 LNHDA and CDR2 SQIVND (reference sequence). The CDR3 is made up of 15 amino acids.

This clonotype occurred many times. In nucleotides, the CDR3 is TGTGCCAGCAGCCTCGGGCCGGGACAGGGATTAGGTGGCTACACCTTC. Its translation: CASSLGPGQGLGGYTF. J is TRBJ1-2 and V is TRBV7-2; 9 nucleotides align to TRBD1. The germline gives CDR1 SGHTA, CDR2 FQGNSA. The CDR3 covers 16 residues. V lost 5 bases and J lost 7; bases outside the gene matches: 14.

In its sample, this clonotype was seen many times. This chain connects TRBV14 to TRBJ2-3; D unclear. Germline V CDR1 and CDR2: SGHDN, FVKESK. V was trimmed by 4 bases and J by 2 bases, leaving 4 bases between them. This CDR3 contains 12 residues. The CDR3 region has the DNA TGTGCCAGCAGCCTCCTCACAGATACGCAGTATTTT. Translated, it gives CASSLLTDTQYF.

In the case of this clonotype: This may be a read error, as it is one base from a much larger clone. V gene TRBV14 combines with J gene TRBJ2-1; 7 positions match TRBD1. This CDR3 has 16 residues. CDR1 is SGHDN and CDR2 is FVKESK in the germline V gene. The CDR3 here is CASSQTKDRRKNAQFF. In DNA, the CDR3 is TGTGCCAGCAGCCAAACTAAGGACAGGAGAAAGAATGCGCAGTTCTTC.